These 4 T cell receptor beta chains were sequenced from one sample in a study of metastatic and nonmetastatic thyroid tumors. TCRdb re-clonotyped the PCR reads via MiXCR. In the table there are under 20,000 clones, around 28% of which are singletons. Thyroid surgery was preceded by no treatment in any patient. Sequencing was carried out using tumor tissue. All receptors come from a male donor with papillary thyroid cancer or a benign thyroid nodule (not recorded which). Some clones in this sample may be carry-over from other donors' samples.

The table lists this clone with a count of one. One end of the junction fails to match germline, which may point to a read error. The rearrangement uses TRBV7-9 and TRBJ1-5, with no clear D. Germline V CDR1 and CDR2: SEHNR, FQNEAQ (reference sequence). The CDR3 covers 14 residues. Here the CDR3 reads CASSLGHIIQPEHF. Here the CDR3 DNA reads TGTGCCAGCAGCTTAGGGCATATCATTCAGCCCGAGCATTTT.

On this clone: One end of the junction fails to match germline, which may point to a read error. Other DNA sequences in the sample encode the same CDR3. In nucleotides, the CDR3 is TGTGCCAGCAGCGTGCCCCCGAACTCAGATACACAGTATTTT. Its translation is CASSVPPNSDTQYF. V gene TRBV9 combines with J gene TRBJ2-3; D gene unclear. Germline loops: CDR1 SGDLS, CDR2 YYNGEE. The CDR3 runs to 14 residues.

This clone was picked up a small number of times. V is TRBV28 and J is TRBJ2-3; 13 bases match TRBD2. The germline gives CDR1 MDHEN, CDR2 SYDVKM. This CDR3 spans 17 amino acids. Trimming cost V 5 bases and J 9 bases; bases outside gene matches: 14. The CDR3: CASSPRTSGSPQYTQYF. CDR3 nucleotide sequence: TGTGCCAGCAGTCCCCGGACTAGCGGGAGTCCCCAGTACACGCAGTATTTT. Full variable domain (rest looked up from reference TRBV28 and TRBJ2-3): DVKVTQSSRYLVKRTGEKVFLECVQDMDHENMFWYRQDPGLGLRLIYFSYDVKMKEKGDIPEGYSVSREKKERFSLILESASTNQTSMYLCASSPRTSGSPQYTQYFGPGTRLTVL.

This clone turned up a few times. An end of the junction differs from the germline gene, which may be a read error. The CDR3 coding sequence is TGTAGCGTTGAGTCTTCCTCCTACAATGAGCAGTCCTTC. It encodes CSVESSSYNEQSF. The J gene is TRBJ2-1, the V gene TRBV29-1, with D possibly being TRBD2 (5 bases). The germline CDR1 and CDR2 sequences are SQVTM and ANQGSEA. The length of the CDR3 is 13 residues.